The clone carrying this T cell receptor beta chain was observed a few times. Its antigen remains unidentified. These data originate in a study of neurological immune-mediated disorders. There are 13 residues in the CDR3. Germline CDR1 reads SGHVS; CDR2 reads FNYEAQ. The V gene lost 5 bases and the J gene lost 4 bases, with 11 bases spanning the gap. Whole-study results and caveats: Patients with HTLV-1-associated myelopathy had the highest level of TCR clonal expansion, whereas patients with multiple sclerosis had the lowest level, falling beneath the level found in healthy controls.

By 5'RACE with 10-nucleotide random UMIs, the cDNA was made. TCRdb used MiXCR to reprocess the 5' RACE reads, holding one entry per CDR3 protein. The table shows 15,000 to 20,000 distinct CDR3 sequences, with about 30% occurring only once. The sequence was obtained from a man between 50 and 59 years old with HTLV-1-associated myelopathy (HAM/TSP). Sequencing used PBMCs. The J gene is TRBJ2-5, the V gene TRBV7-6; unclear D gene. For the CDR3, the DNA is TGTGCCAGCAGCCTTAGAGGAAGAGAGACCCAGTACTTC. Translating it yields CASSLRGRETQYF.